These T cell receptor beta chains were read from a single sample in a study of T cells after yellow fever vaccination. TCRdb ran MiXCR on the 5' RACE reads and lists one entry per CDR3 protein. The sample carries 510,000 or so distinct CDR3 sequences, roughly 19% recorded once. The sequenced sample was PBMCs, obtained 15 days after the yellow fever booster vaccination. The receptor set was obtained from a man aged 25-40 years who received the YFV17D yellow fever vaccine. Each CDR3 is given without its conserved first and last residue.

TRBV5-6 ASSMGTQDYNEQF
TRBV27 ASSAGGVGGELF
TRBV6-1 ASSPGWSLNTEAF
TRBV29-1 SVHRDSYNEQF
TRBV12-3/TRBV12-4 ASSLGSQGESPLH
TRBV20-1 SASSEGAYNQPQH
TRBV11-2 ASSTQREDHEQF
TRBV12-3/TRBV12-4 ASKTGMQNSPLH
TRBV6-2/TRBV6-3 ASSYRLAAYLDDEQF
TRBV29-1 SARTGHTGELF
TRBV10-3 AISDPDTYEQY
TRBV10-3 ATRVAGSTYTQY
TRBV7-9 ASSLALAEQETQY
TRBV27 ASSLRSTSGKHNEQF
TRBV7-2 ASSRRQGGGYYNEQF
TRBV7-2 ASSHGLAGVGYEQY
TRBV19 ASSIGATRAGSYNEQF
TRBV20-1 SAERAGGRQETQY
TRBV5-1 ASSSDGPVDEQY
TRBV6-2/TRBV6-3 ASTLTWNTEAF
TRBV25-1 ASSRVGQGPDGYT
TRBV20-1 SASLAGGPDQQF
TRBV14 ASSQGLGGAVF
TRBV28 ASSLWAVGRSIQY
TRBV5-1 ASSFSDSSTDTQY
TRBV27 ATGNSYEQY
TRBV20-1 SAPSGVSVGEQF
TRBV20-1 SARGLDSYEQY